Listed here is a single T cell receptor (beta chain). The trim removed 4 bases at V and 5 bases at J, leaving 2 bases unmatched. The CDR3 is 14 residues long. Germline values: CDR1 LGHDT, CDR2 YNNKEL (reference sequence). Sequenced by immunoSEQ multiplex PCR; TCRdb stores in-frame clones only, minus some. The sample records about 70,000 clones, 70% to 90% being singletons. This record belongs to a study of blood T cell repertoires in COVID-19. Study information: The United States, Italy and Spain were the sources of the acute and convalescent COVID-19 samples. Sample material is recorded as cDNA or gDNA derived from T cells, B-cell-depleted T cells, or PBMCs.

The rearrangement uses TRBV3-1 (or the pseudogene TRBV3-2) and TRBJ2-2; 9 bases match TRBD1. The sequence derives from a woman older than 75 with acute or convalescent COVID-19. Sequenced: peripheral blood. The CDR3 DNA sequence: TGTGCCAGCAGCCGTGGGACAGGGACCGGGGAGCTGTTTTTT. Its protein product is CASSRGTGTGELFF.